This T cell receptor beta chain is from a study of T cell responses to AZD1222 COVID-19 vaccine. Points from the study as a whole: Across the whole spike, CD4 TCRs peaked at regions 160-218 and 743-854. Only six or seven AZD1222 recipients tested seropositive at baseline.

This clone was counted once. No antigen is known for it. This CDR3 has 13 amino acids. V dropped 8 bases and J dropped 5 bases, with 13 bases sitting between them. Germline V gene lookup returns CDR1 MNHEY and CDR2 SVGAGI. TCRdb's table, derived via immunoSEQ multiplex PCR, lists solely in-frame clones and lacks some. The repertoire consists of about 120,000 clones, with 92% occurring once and the leading ten covering roughly 1.6%. Specimen: peripheral blood, collected 28 days after the second AZD1222 dose. The origin of this receptor is an adult who received the AZD1222 COVID-19 vaccine. This chain links TRBV6-5 with TRBJ1-5; a weak D match, TRBD1 (6 bases). Here the CDR3 reads CASCVDSYQPQHF. CDR3 DNA: TGTGCCAGCTGCGTGGACAGCTATCAGCCCCAGCATTTT.